This T cell receptor (beta chain) comes out of a study of shared clonotypes between healthy human individuals. Study as a whole: Researchers assigned three CD4 naive, three CD4 memory, two CD8 naive and one CD8 memory plate to each donor.

Concerning this clone itself: Its antigen is currently unknown.

Profiling relied on immunoSEQ multiplex PCR, and the TCRdb table lists in-frame clones only, not all of them. The sample has some 2 million clones, about 95% seen once. Naivety among CD8 cells was defined by CD45RO negativity and positive CCR7 selection, thereby excluding terminally differentiated effector memory CD45RA+ cells. The CDR3 is 17 amino acids. Germline lookup yields CDR1 MDHEN and CDR2 SYDVKM. The ends were cut back, 5 bases at V and 5 bases at J, with 24 bases in the middle. Study-level findings and limits: It was only blood that was sampled, and tissue repertoires likely differ. How much donors shared clonotypes was expected to be affected by sequencing depth. Generation of non-shared clonotypes was less probable than generation of clonotypes shared by all four donors.

Sequenced sample: naive CD8+ T cells sorted from blood. The origin of this receptor is a man between 18 and 29 years old in good health. The genes are TRBV28 and TRBJ2-5; D uncertain. CDR3 residues: CASSPRAVKRLAETQYF. The CDR3 bases are TGTGCCAGCAGTCCACGGGCAGTCAAACGCTTGGCGGAGACCCAGTACTTC.